The clone carrying this T cell receptor beta chain has only one observation. This specimen belongs to a study of blood T cell repertoires in COVID-19. The trim removed 3 bases at V and 4 bases at J, leaving 10 bases unmatched. Germline V gene lookup returns CDR1 SGHKS and CDR2 YYEKEE (reference sequence). The CDR3 is 15 residues long. Here immunoSEQ multiplex PCR was the method, and the copy in TCRdb shows in-frame clones only, minus some. The data hold fewer than 250,000 clones, with roughly four fifths observed a single time. The receptor was derived from a woman in her 70s with active or convalescent COVID-19. J is TRBJ2-7 and V is TRBV5-5; 7 bases agree with TRBD2. The sequenced material came from peripheral blood. CDR3: CASSWGTLAAYEQYF. The CDR3 region has the DNA TGTGCCAGCAGCTGGGGGACGCTAGCGGCGTACGAGCAGTACTTC. The whole variable domain, filled in from reference TRBV5-5 and TRBJ2-7, reads DAGVTQSPTHLIKTRGQQVTLRCSPISGHKSVSWYQQVLGQGPQFIFQYYEKEERGRGNFPDRFSARQFPNYSSELNVNALLLGDSALYLCASSWGTLAAYEQYFGPGTRLTVT.